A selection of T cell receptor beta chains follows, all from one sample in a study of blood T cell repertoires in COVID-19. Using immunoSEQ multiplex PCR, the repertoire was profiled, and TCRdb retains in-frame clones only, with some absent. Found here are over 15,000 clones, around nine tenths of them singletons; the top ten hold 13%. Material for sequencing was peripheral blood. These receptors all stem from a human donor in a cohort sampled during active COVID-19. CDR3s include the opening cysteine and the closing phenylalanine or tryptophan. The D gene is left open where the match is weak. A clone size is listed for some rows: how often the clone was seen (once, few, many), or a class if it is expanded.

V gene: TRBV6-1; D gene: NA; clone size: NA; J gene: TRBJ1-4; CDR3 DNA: TGTGCCAGCAGTGAAATGCGGGGGGGCAATGAAAAACTGTTTTTT; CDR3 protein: CASSEMRGGNEKLFF
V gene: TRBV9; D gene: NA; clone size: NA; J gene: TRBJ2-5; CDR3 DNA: TGTGCCAGCAGCGCTCCCGGCCAGGCGGGTCGAGAGACCCAGTACTTC; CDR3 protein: CASSAPGQAGRETQYF
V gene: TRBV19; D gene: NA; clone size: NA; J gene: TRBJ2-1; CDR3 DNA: TGTGCCAGTAGTAGCGAACTTTCTTCGGGATACAATGAGCAGTTCTTC; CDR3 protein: CASSSELSSGYNEQFF
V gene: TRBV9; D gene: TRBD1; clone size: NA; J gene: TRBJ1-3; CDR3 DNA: TGTGCCAGCAGCGTAGTCCCCAGGGGGCCTGGAAACACCATATATTTT; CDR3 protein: CASSVVPRGPGNTIYF
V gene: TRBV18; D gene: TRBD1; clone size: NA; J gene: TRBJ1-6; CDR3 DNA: TGTGCCAGCTCACCGGCATCGACAGGGCGGTCACCCCTCCACTTT; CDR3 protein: CASSPASTGRSPLHF
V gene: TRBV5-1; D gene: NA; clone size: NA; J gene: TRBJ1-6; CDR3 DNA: TGCGCCAGCAGCGCGTATCAGGGTTCCAATTCACCCCTCCACTTT; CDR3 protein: CASSAYQGSNSPLHF
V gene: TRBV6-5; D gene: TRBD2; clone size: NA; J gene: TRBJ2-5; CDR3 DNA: TGTGCCAGCAGTTACTCCATAGCGGGGGGGCGAAAAGACCAGTACTTC; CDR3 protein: CASSYSIAGGRKDQYF
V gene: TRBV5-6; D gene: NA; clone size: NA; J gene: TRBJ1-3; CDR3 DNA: TGTGCCAGCAGCTCGCGGGTAAACACCATATATTTT; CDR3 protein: CASSSRVNTIYF
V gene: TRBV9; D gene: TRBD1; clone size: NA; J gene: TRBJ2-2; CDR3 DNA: TGTGCCAGCAGCGAGTCCCCGTACAGGGGGGACACCGGGGAGCTGTTTTTT; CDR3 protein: CASSESPYRGDTGELFF
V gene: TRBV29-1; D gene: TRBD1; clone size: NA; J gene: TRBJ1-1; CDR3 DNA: TGCAGCGTTGGGCAGGGGGCATCTGAAGCTTTCTTT; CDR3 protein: CSVGQGASEAFF
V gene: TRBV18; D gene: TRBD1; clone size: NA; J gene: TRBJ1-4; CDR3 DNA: TGTGCCAGCTCACGGACAGGGGGCGCGGTGGTGAGCGAAAAACTGTTTTTT; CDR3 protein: CASSRTGGAVVSEKLFF
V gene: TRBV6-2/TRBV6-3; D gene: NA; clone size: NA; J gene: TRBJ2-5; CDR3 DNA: TGTGCCAGCAGTTACGACGCGGGGGCCTGGGAGACCCAGTACTTC; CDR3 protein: CASSYDAGAWETQYF
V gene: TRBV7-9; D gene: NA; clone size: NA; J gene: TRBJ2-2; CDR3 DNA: TGTGCCACCATGGGGGCCAATCTAAACACCGGGGAGCTGTTTTTT; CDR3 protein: CATMGANLNTGELFF
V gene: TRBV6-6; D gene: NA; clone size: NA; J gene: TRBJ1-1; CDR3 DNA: TGTGCCACCCTGGGGGGGGCCGTCCCTCTGAACACTGAAGCTTTCTTT; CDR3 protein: CATLGGAVPLNTEAFF
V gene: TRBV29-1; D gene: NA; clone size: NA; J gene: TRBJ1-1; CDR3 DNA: TGCAGCGTTGAAGGTCGGACTTCGAACACTGAAGCTTTCTTT; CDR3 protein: CSVEGRTSNTEAFF
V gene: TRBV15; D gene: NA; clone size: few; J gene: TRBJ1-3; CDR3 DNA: TGTGCCACCAGCAGATACCGGGACTTAACTGGAAACACCATATATTTT; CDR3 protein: CATSRYRDLTGNTIYF
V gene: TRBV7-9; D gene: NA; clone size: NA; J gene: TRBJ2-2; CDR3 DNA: TGTGCCAGCAGCTTAGGCGGCAGCCGAGCCGGGGAGCTGTTTTTT; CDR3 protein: CASSLGGSRAGELFF
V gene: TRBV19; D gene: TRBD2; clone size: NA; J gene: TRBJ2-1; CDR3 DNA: TGTGCCAGTAGGGGAATAGCGGGGGCCCAATACAATGAGCAGTTCTTC; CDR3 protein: CASRGIAGAQYNEQFF
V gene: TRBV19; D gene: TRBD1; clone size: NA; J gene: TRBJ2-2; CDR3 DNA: TGTGCCAGTAAATATACAGGGGCGGTCGGGGAGCTGTTTTTT; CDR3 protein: CASKYTGAVGELFF
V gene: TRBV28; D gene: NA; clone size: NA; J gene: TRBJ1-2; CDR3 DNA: TGTGCCAGCAGTCCGGACAGAAACTATGGCTACACCTTC; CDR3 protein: CASSPDRNYGYTF
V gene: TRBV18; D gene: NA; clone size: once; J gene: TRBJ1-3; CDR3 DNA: TGTGCCAGCTCACCAACGGGGAATGCAGGAAACACCATATATTTT; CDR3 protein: CASSPTGNAGNTIYF
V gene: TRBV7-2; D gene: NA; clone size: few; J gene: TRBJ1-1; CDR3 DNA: TGTGCCAGCAGCCCGAAGGGAAAGGGGATGGACACTGAAGCTTTCTTT; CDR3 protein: CASSPKGKGMDTEAFF
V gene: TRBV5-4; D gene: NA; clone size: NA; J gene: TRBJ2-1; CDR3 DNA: TGTGCCAGCACCCTTGGGGGCGACGAGCAGTTCTTC; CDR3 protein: CASTLGGDEQFF
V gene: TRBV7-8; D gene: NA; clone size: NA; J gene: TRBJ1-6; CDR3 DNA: TGTGCCAGCAGCCTACGTGGATACGAGGGAACCCTCCACTTT; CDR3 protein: CASSLRGYEGTLHF
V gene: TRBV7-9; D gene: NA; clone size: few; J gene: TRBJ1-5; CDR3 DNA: TGTGCCAGCAGCTTATGGCTCAATCAGCCCCAGCATTTT; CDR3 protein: CASSLWLNQPQHF
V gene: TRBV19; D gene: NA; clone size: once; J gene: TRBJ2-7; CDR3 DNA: TGTGCCAGTAGTATAGCCCCCCCAGGGGTCGGCGCCTACGAGCAGTACTTC; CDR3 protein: CASSIAPPGVGAYEQYF
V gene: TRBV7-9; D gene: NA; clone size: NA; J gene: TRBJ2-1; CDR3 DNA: TGTGCCAGCAGCTTAGTAGACCCGCGGGAGCAGTTCTTC; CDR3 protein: CASSLVDPREQFF
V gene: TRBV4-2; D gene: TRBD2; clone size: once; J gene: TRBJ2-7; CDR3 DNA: TGTGCCAGCAGCCAAGGTAGCGGGGGGACTCAAAAAGCCGAGCAGTACTTC; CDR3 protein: CASSQGSGGTQKAEQYF
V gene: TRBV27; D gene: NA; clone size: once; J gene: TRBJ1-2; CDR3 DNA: TGTGCCAGCAGTTTCAGCCGGAGGGATGGCTACACCTTC; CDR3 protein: CASSFSRRDGYTF
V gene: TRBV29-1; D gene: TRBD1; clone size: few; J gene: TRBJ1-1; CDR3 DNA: TGCAGCGTGGACAGGGGAATGAACACTGAAGCTTTCTTT; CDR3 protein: CSVDRGMNTEAFF
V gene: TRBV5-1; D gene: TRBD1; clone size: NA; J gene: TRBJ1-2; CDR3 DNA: TGCGCCAGCAGCTTGACACAGGGGCTGAAAGGCTACACCTTC; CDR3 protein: CASSLTQGLKGYTF
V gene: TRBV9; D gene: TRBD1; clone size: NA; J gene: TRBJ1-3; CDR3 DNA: TGTGCCAGCAGCGTGCAAACAGGGGGCTCTGGAAACACCATATATTTT; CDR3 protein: CASSVQTGGSGNTIYF
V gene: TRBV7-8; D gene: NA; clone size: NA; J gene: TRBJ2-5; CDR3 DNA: TGTGCCAGCAGCTTAGCACAGCAAGAGACCCAGTACTTC; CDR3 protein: CASSLAQQETQYF
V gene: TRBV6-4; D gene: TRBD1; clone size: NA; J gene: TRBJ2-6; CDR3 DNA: TGTGCCAGCAGTCGAGGGACAGGCTCTGGGGCCAACGTCCTGACTTTC; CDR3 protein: CASSRGTGSGANVLTF
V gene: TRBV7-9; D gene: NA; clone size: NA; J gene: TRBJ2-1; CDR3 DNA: TGTGCCAGCAGCTTGCTGGCTTATGAGCAGTTCTTC; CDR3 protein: CASSLLAYEQFF
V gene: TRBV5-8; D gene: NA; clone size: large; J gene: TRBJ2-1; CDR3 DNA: TGTGCCAGCAGCCCTGGAGTGGTTGAGCAGTTCTTC; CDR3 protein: CASSPGVVEQFF
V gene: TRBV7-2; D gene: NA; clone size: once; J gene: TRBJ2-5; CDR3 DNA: TGTGCCAGCAGCTCTTCAGGGACTCCCGTCGAAACCCAGTACTTC; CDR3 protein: CASSSSGTPVETQYF
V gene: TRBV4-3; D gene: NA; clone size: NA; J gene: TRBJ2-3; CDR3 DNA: TGCGCCAGCAGCCCGCGAAGCGGCTATCTCACAGATACGCAGTATTTT; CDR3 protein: CASSPRSGYLTDTQYF
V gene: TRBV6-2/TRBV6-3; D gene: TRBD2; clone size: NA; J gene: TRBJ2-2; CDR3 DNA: TGTGCCAGCAGTTCCTGGACTAGCGGGGCCGGGGAGCTGTTTTTT; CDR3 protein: CASSSWTSGAGELFF
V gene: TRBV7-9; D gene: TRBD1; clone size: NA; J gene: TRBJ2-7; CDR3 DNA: TGTGCCAGCAGCTTAAATCGGAGACAGGGGGCTTCCTACGAGCAGTACTTC; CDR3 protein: CASSLNRRQGASYEQYF
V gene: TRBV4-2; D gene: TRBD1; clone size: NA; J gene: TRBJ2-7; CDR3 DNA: TGTGCCAGCAGTTTGGGGACAGGGAACTCCTACGAGCAGTACTTC; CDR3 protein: CASSLGTGNSYEQYF
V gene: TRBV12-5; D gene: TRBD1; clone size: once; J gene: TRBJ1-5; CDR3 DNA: TGTGCTAGTGGTTTTTTACAGGGGGCTGGAGTAAATCAGCCCCAGCATTTT; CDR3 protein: CASGFLQGAGVNQPQHF
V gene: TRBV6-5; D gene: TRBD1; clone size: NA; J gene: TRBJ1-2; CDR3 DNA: TGTGCCAGTACCGGGACAGACCATGGCGGCTACACCTTC; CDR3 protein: CASTGTDHGGYTF
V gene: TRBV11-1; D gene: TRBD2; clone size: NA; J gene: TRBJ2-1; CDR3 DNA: TGTGCCAGCGGGAGTAGCGGGGTTAACAATGAGCAGTTCTTC; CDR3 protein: CASGSSGVNNEQFF
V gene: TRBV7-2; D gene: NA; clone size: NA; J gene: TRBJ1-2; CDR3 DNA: TGTGCCAGCAGCTTAGCGCCAGGGGAGGGCGGCTACACCTTC; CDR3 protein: CASSLAPGEGGYTF
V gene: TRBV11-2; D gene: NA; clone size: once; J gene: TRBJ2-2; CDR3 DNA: TGTGCCAGCAGCTTAGGGTCGGAGGGCGGGGAGCTGTTTTTT; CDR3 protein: CASSLGSEGGELFF
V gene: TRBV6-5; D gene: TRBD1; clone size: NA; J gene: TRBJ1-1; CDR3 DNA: TGTGCCAGCAGCACAGGGGGGGGAGGACGGACTGAAGCTTTCTTT; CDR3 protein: CASSTGGGGRTEAFF
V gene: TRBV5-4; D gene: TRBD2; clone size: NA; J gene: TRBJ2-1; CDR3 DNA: TGTGCCAGCAGCGGCGGGGGGGTCGACAATGAGCAGTTCTTC; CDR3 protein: CASSGGGVDNEQFF
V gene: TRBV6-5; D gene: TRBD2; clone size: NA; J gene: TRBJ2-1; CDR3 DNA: TGTGCCAGCAGTTTCCGGATGACTAGCCGGAATGAGCAGTTCTTC; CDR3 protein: CASSFRMTSRNEQFF
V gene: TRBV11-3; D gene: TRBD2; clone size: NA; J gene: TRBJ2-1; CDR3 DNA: TGTGCCAGCAGCTTCACGGGGGGGGTTAGCAATGAGCAGTTCTTC; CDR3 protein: CASSFTGGVSNEQFF
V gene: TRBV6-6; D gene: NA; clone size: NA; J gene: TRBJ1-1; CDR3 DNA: TGTGCCAGCAGATCTGAGGCGACGAGACCGAACACTGAAGCTTTCTTT; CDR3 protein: CASRSEATRPNTEAFF
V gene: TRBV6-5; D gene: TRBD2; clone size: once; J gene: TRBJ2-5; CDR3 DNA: TGTGCCAGCAGTTACCTGACTAGCGGGGGTGAGACCCAGTACTTC; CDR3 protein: CASSYLTSGGETQYF
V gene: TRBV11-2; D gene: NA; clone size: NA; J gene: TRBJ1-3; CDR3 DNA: TGTGCCAGCAGCTTAGATCTGGCAGCGAGCTCTGGAAACACCATATATTTT; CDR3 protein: CASSLDLAASSGNTIYF
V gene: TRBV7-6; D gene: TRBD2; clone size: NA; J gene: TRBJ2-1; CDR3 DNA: TGTGCCAGCAGCCCCCTTAGCGGGCGAAGATACAATGAGCAGTTCTTC; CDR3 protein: CASSPLSGRRYNEQFF